The 27 T cell receptor beta chains reported below all come from one sample, sequenced in a study of technical replicates of blood from several donors. Sequencing used immunoSEQ multiplex PCR; TCRdb keeps in-frame clones, though not all of them. The data hold 80,000 or so clones, with approximately 78% observed a single time. Sequenced input: PBMCs. The receptor set was obtained from a human donor in good health. Some clones in this sample may be carry-over from other donors' samples.

CDR3 protein: CASSLYSGGGRVEQFF. CDR3 nucleotides: TGTGCCAGCAGCTTGTATTCGGGGGGCGGGAGGGTTGAGCAGTTCTTC. The chain links TRBV5-6 to TRBJ2-1, with 9 bases matching TRBD2. CDR3 size: 16 residues. Unmatched junction bases numbered 11, after V lost 1 base and J lost 9 bases. CDR1 and CDR2 (germline): SGHDT, YYEEEE.

The V gene is TRBV9, the J gene TRBJ2-7, with 12 bases fitting TRBD2. The CDR3 sequence is 19 residues long. CDR1 is SGDLS, CDR2 YYNGEE, per germline. The J segment lost 6 bases and the V segment lost 2 bases, leaving 18 bases of the junction unmatched. CDR3 nucleotide sequence: TGTGCCAGCAGCGTTTGTGGGAAGCTAGCGGGAGGGCTACTTGGCGAGCAGTACTTC. It specifies CASSVCGKLAGGLLGEQYF. Filled out from reference TRBV9 and TRBJ2-7, the complete variable domain reads DSGVTQTPKHLITATGQRVTLRCSPRSGDLSVYWYQQSLDQGLQFLIQYYNGEERAKGNILERFSAQQFPDLHSELNLSSLELGDSALYFCASSVCGKLAGGLLGEQYFGPGTRLTVT.

The chain carries TRBV7-2 and TRBJ2-1; 8 bases line up with TRBD2. CDR3 size: 14 residues. Germline V gene lookup returns CDR1 SGHTA and CDR2 FQGNSA. Trimming removed 5 bases from V and 10 bases from J; junction bases left unmatched: 10. The CDR3 region is CASSITPRGVEQFF. As DNA, the CDR3 is TGTGCCAGCAGCATCACCCCGCGGGGGGTAGAGCAGTTCTTC.

V usage is TRBV4-1 and J usage is TRBJ1-2; D is undetermined. Germline V gene lookup returns CDR1 MGHRA and CDR2 YSYEKL. The CDR3 consists of 13 residues. V shed 1 base and J shed 8 bases, with 11 bases lying between them. CDR3 sequence reads: CASSQVGVYGYTF. The CDR3, as DNA: TGCGCCAGCAGCCAAGTCGGGGTTTACGGCTACACCTTC.

CDR3 in amino acids: CASSLGSDYEQYF. In DNA, the CDR3 is TGTGCCAGCAGCTTGGGGTCAGATTACGAGCAGTACTTC. The V and J genes are TRBV5-4 and TRBJ2-7; D ambiguous. The CDR3 extends over 13 amino acids. The ends were cut back, 0 bases at V and 4 bases at J, with 8 bases in the middle. CDR1 SGHNT and CDR2 YYREEE come from the germline V gene (reference sequence).

V usage is TRBV30 and J usage is TRBJ2-4; 7 bases fit TRBD1. V dropped 0 bases and J dropped 0; count of bases not matched to a gene: 11. The V gene's germline CDR1 is GTSNPN and CDR2 SVGIG (reference sequence). The CDR3 has 18 residues. CDR3 in amino acids: CAWSVGSGYRGAKNIQYF. The CDR3 DNA sequence: TGTGCCTGGAGTGTGGGCTCGGGATACAGGGGAGCCAAAAACATTCAGTACTTC.

With respect to this clone: The conserved final phenylalanine or tryptophan is absent from the CDR3, which likely points to a read error. The DNA is omitted, as the CDR3 cannot be located on it reliably, and the CDR3 follows TCRdb's listing. The gene calls are TRBV2 and TRBJ2-3; TRBD2, the table's D call, lacks a check against the DNA. The CDR3 spans 13 residues, counting both ends. Per the germline V gene, CDR1 is SNHLY and CDR2 is FYNNEI. The CDR3: CASRDRGASGGQV.

The gene calls are TRBV5-1 and TRBJ1-2, with 11 bases fitting TRBD1. The germline CDR1 and CDR2 sequences are SGHRS and YFSETQ. With 4 bases clipped from V and 8 bases from J, the junction kept 10 bases outside the gene matches. CDR3 length: 15 residues. Here the CDR3 DNA reads TGCGCCAGCAGCGTGGACAGGGGGCTGAGAGAAGGCTACACCTTC. It translates to CASSVDRGLREGYTF.

The chain carries TRBV30 and TRBJ1-5; D ambiguous. With 2 bases removed from V and 3 bases from J, the gap between germline ends came to 8 bases. CDR1 is GTSNPN, CDR2 SVGIG, per germline (reference sequence). The CDR3 runs to 13 residues. Here the CDR3 reads CAWSRRDNQPQHF. The CDR3 coding sequence is TGTGCCTGGAGTAGGCGGGACAATCAGCCCCAGCATTTT.

V usage is TRBV7-2 and J usage is TRBJ2-3; 10 nucleotides match TRBD2. Trimming at V came to 6 bases and at J to 2 bases, leaving 8 bases not matched to a gene. This CDR3 has 16 residues. CDR1 is SGHTA, CDR2 FQGNSA, per germline. This chain's CDR3 is CASRRLAGVYTDTQYF. In DNA form, the CDR3 reads TGTGCCAGCAGACGTCTAGCGGGGGTCTACACAGATACGCAGTATTTT.

The V call is TRBV10-1, the J call TRBJ2-1; perhaps TRBD2 as D (5 bases). Germline V gene sequence: CDR1 WNHNN, CDR2 SYGVQD (reference sequence). This CDR3 region has 15 residues. Between the trimmed V and J ends, which lost 7 bases and 8 bases, there was a span of 21 bases. The CDR3 bases are TGCGCCAGCAAAGAGATCTTTAAGGCGGGCGATGAGCAGTTCTTC. This codes for CASKEIFKAGDEQFF.

The gene calls are TRBV4-3 and TRBJ2-1; 10 bases align to TRBD2. The CDR3 consists of 16 residues. The V gene end was trimmed by 0 bases and the J gene end by 4 bases; junction bases not matched to a gene: 3. Per the germline V gene, CDR1 is LGHNA and CDR2 is YSLEER. This chain's CDR3 is CASSQDLLAGYNEQFF. In DNA form, the CDR3 reads TGCGCCAGCAGCCAAGATTTACTAGCGGGGTACAATGAGCAGTTCTTC.

V usage is TRBV7-8 and J usage is TRBJ2-7; D may be TRBD2 (6 bases). CDR3 length: 11 amino acids. In germline, CDR1 is SGHVS, CDR2 FQNEAQ. Between the trimmed V and J ends, which lost 3 bases and 6 bases, there was a span of 6 bases. This chain's CDR3 is CASSFGGEQYF. The CDR3 coding sequence is TGTGCCAGCAGCTTCGGGGGCGAGCAGTACTTC.

Here the CDR3 DNA reads TGTGCCAGCAGTGACGAGACGTCGGGGGGCTACACCTTC. The encoded protein is CASSDETSGGYTF. The chain is built from TRBV6-4 and TRBJ1-2; D remains ambiguous. Trimming cost V 2 bases and J 8 bases, with 12 bases left between them. CDR3 size: 13 residues. CDR1 is MRHNA and CDR2 is SNTAGT in the germline V gene.

The chain joins TRBV30 to TRBJ1-4; D unresolved. Germline CDR1 and CDR2: GTSNPN and SVGIG (reference sequence). The V and J ends lost 2 bases and 8 bases respectively, with 9 bases between them. The CDR3 runs to 12 residues. CDR3 protein: CAWSSSSEKLFF. The DNA for the CDR3 is TGTGCCTGGAGTTCCTCGTCCGAAAAACTGTTTTTT.

A word on this clone: In the same sample, other DNA sequences code for this CDR3. The chain joins TRBV5-4 to TRBJ2-7; perhaps TRBD1 as D (6 bases). The CDR3 runs to 13 residues. Trimming pared 2 bases from V and 2 bases from J, leaving 8 bases between. Germline loops: CDR1 SGHNT, CDR2 YYREEE (reference sequence). The CDR3 region has the DNA TGTGCCAGCAGCTTACAGGGTACCTACGAGCAGTACTTC. Amino acids: CASSLQGTYEQYF.

V usage is TRBV29-1 and J usage is TRBJ1-1, with 9 bases identical to TRBD1. The germline V gene has CDR1 SQVTM and CDR2 ANQGSEA. This CDR3 is 12 amino acids long. With V trimmed by 6 bases and J by 9 bases, 8 bases remained unmatched. The chain's CDR3 is CSVGGQGTQAFF. The CDR3 bases are TGCAGCGTCGGCGGACAGGGGACCCAAGCTTTCTTT.

V usage is TRBV5-6 and J usage is TRBJ1-4; D is ambiguous. The CDR3 is 16 amino acids. Looked up from germline, CDR1 is SGHDT and CDR2 is YYEEEE. Trimming removed 0 bases from V and 0 bases from J, with 9 bases in between. The CDR3 is CASSLAQLATNEKLFF. The CDR3, as DNA: TGTGCCAGCAGCTTGGCACAGCTTGCAACTAATGAAAAACTGTTTTTT.

The chain combines TRBV9 with TRBJ1-1, with no clear D. The CDR3 has 15 amino acids. Trimming pared 4 bases from V and 1 base from J, leaving 14 bases between. Germline CDR1 reads SGDLS; CDR2 reads YYNGEE. The CDR3 DNA reads as TGTGCCAGCAGCTCTCGCCCCGGAGGGAACACTGAAGCTTTCTTT. Its protein is CASSSRPGGNTEAFF.

This chain joins TRBV27 and TRBJ1-2; no definite D call. The CDR3 runs to 12 residues. Trimming removed 9 bases at V and 3 bases at J, with 11 bases between. Germline V gene data show CDR1 as MNHEY and CDR2 as SMNVEV (reference sequence). This chain's CDR3 is CASRWGDYGYTF. The CDR3 bases are TGTGCCAGTCGTTGGGGAGACTATGGCTACACCTTC.

The chain uses TRBV10-2 and TRBJ2-3; tentative D call: TRBD2 (6 bases). The V and J ends lost 2 bases and 4 bases respectively, with 10 bases between them. This CDR3 spans 14 amino acids. Germline V lookup: CDR1 WSHSY, CDR2 SAAADI. CDR3 protein: CASSEAGLADTQYF. CDR3 sequence (DNA): TGCGCCAGCAGTGAGGCGGGGCTCGCAGATACGCAGTATTTT.

This clone was seen just once. The chain couples TRBV20-1 to TRBJ2-7; TRBD2 aligns across 7 bases. Germline V gene lookup returns CDR1 DFQATT and CDR2 SNEGSKA (reference sequence). V dropped 6 bases and J dropped 9; count of bases not matched to a gene: 5. This CDR3 region has 10 residues. The CDR3 reads CSALGLVQYF. The DNA for the CDR3 is TGCAGTGCACTTGGACTAGTGCAGTACTTC.

This chain connects TRBV7-2 to TRBJ2-7, with TRBD2 matching over 7 bases. Germline CDR1 SGHTA, CDR2 FQGNSA. The CDR3 has 15 residues. The V gene end was trimmed by 2 bases and the J gene end by 3 bases; junction bases not matched to a gene: 7. CDR3 protein: CASSLFRGTNYEQYF. DNA for the CDR3: TGTGCCAGCAGCTTATTCCGGGGGACTAACTACGAGCAGTACTTC. The complete variable domain, with remaining parts taken from reference TRBV7-2 and TRBJ2-7, reads GAGVSQSPSNKVTEKGKDVELRCDPISGHTALYWYRQSLGQGLEFLIYFQGNSAPDKSGLPSDRFSAERTGGSVSTLTIQRTQQEDSAVYLCASSLFRGTNYEQYFGPGTRLTVT.

The V gene is TRBV21-1, the J gene TRBJ1-5; the listed D gene, TRBD1, was not tested against the DNA. TRBV21-1 is flagged as a pseudogene. The CDR3 extends over 14 amino acids. The CDR3 sequence: CASTDIDSNQPQHF. The DNA for the CDR3 is TGTGCCAGCACCGACATCGATAGCAATCAGCCCCAGCATTTT.

This clone has a handful of counts. The rearrangement joins TRBV19 to TRBJ1-5; D gene ambiguous. CDR1 LNHDA and CDR2 SQIVND come from the germline V gene (reference sequence). The length of the CDR3 is 13 residues. V lost 3 bases and J lost 4, with 7 bases in between. The CDR3 here is CASSIRENQPQHF. DNA of the CDR3: TGTGCCAGTAGTATCCGGGAGAATCAGCCCCAGCATTTT.

This chain joins TRBV7-9 and TRBJ1-4; TRBD1 matches 7 bases. Losses at the gene ends were 1 base for V and 8 bases for J; bases not matched to a gene: 10. The CDR3 loop spans 16 amino acids. In germline, CDR1 is SEHNR, CDR2 FQNEAQ (reference sequence). CDR3 in amino acids: CASSLGLRGSSEKLFF. The CDR3 DNA reads TGTGCCAGCAGCTTAGGCCTCAGGGGGTCTAGCGAAAAACTGTTTTTT.

This clone has only one observation. The chain is built from TRBV5-5 and TRBJ2-5; the match to TRBD1 covers 7 bases. Germline trimming cut 5 bases from V and 5 bases from J; bases unmatched to any gene: 6. CDR3 length: 13 residues. Germline loops: CDR1 SGHKS, CDR2 YYEKEE (reference sequence). DNA of the CDR3: TGTGCCAGCAGTCCGACAGGGTTGGAGACCCAGTACTTC. Amino acids: CASSPTGLETQYF.